This T cell receptor (beta chain) was sequenced during a study of T cell repertoires in aging, cancer and after chemotherapy. The wider study: Donor ages fell into six groups from 30 or younger up to 70 or older. General study findings and limits: Thymic emigration or peripheral T cell expansion may be impaired by lymphoid organ infiltration in hematological cancer. Across the chemotherapy interval, each cancer cohort showed higher median generation probability, suggesting thymic rebound. Loss of evenness, beyond lost richness, contributed to age-related TCR diversity decline in cancer patients.

With 2 bases clipped from V and 4 bases from J, the junction kept 1 base outside the gene matches. Germline assignment: CDR1 MNHEY and CDR2 SVGEGT. The CDR3 loop spans 15 amino acids. TCR beta rearrangements were amplified from peripheral blood genomic DNA. A mixed TRB-A/B primer pool amplified rearranged TRB by multiplex touch-down PCR. A single record per CDR3 protein comes from TCRdb applying MiXCR to the multiplex PCR reads. The sample yields 2,000 to 2,500 distinct CDR3 sequences, approximately 23% seen once. Judged by abundance, this clonotype is medium-sized. What it binds is unknown. The rearrangement uses TRBV6-2 or TRBV6-3 and TRBJ2-3; TRBD2 matches at 12 bases. Sequencing was carried out using blood. The source of this sequence is a human donor with a blood cancer. CDR3 sequence (DNA): TGTGCCAGCAGTTACGCTAGCGGGGGGGCAGATACGCAGTATTTT. Its protein product is CASSYASGGADTQYF.